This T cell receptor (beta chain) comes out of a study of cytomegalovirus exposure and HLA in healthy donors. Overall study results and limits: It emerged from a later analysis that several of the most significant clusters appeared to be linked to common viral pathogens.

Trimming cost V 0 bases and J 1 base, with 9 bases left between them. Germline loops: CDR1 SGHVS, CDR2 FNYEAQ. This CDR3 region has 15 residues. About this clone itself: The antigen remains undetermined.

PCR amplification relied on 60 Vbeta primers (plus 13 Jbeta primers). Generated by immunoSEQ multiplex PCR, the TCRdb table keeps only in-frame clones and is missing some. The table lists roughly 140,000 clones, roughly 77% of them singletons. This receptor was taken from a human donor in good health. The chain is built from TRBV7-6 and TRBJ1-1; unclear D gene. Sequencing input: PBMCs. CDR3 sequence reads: CASSLALDANTEAFF. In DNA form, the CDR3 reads TGTGCCAGCAGCTTAGCCCTAGACGCGAACACTGAAGCTTTCTTT. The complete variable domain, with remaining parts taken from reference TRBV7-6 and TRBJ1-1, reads GAGVSQSPRYKVTKRGQDVALRCDPISGHVSLYWYRQALGQGPEFLTYFNYEAQQDKSGLPNDRFSAERPEGSISTLTIQRTEQRDSAMYRCASSLALDANTEAFFGQGTRLTVV.